A selection of T cell receptor beta chains follows, all from one sample in a study of cytomegalovirus exposure and HLA in healthy donors. Here immunoSEQ multiplex PCR was the method, and the copy in TCRdb shows in-frame clones only, minus some. The sample lists about 98,000 clones; 81% were seen once. Sequences were obtained from PBMCs. Receptors originate from a man in his forties in good health and CMV-seronegative. CDR3s include the opening cysteine and the closing phenylalanine or tryptophan. The order of the fields is D gene, J gene, clone size, V gene, CDR3 protein, CDR3 DNA. The D gene is left open where the match is weak. Expanded clones are given a class, and other clones once, few, many or no size at all.

d_gene: NA; j_gene: TRBJ2-7; abundance: NA; v_gene: TRBV7-9; CDR3aa: CASSLDPDEQYF; CDR3nt: TGTGCCAGCAGCTTAGACCCGGACGAGCAGTACTTC
d_gene: NA; j_gene: TRBJ2-1; abundance: NA; v_gene: TRBV2; CDR3aa: CASSQRRQAYSYNEQFF; CDR3nt: TGTGCCAGCAGCCAACGTAGACAGGCCTACTCCTACAATGAGCAGTTCTTC
d_gene: NA; j_gene: TRBJ2-1; abundance: NA; v_gene: TRBV2; CDR3aa: CASSEGISCGFF; CDR3nt: TGTGCCAGCAGTGAAGGGATCTCCTGCGGATTCTTC
d_gene: TRBD1; j_gene: TRBJ1-2; abundance: NA; v_gene: TRBV5-6; CDR3aa: CASSKTPTGLGYGYTF; CDR3nt: TGTGCCAGCAGCAAGACTCCGACAGGGCTGGGGTATGGCTACACCTTC
d_gene: TRBD2; j_gene: TRBJ2-5; abundance: many; v_gene: TRBV6-1; CDR3aa: CASSELAGGQETQYF; CDR3nt: TGTGCCAGCAGTGAACTAGCGGGGGGGCAAGAGACCCAGTACTTC
d_gene: NA; j_gene: TRBJ2-5; abundance: NA; v_gene: TRBV10-2; CDR3aa: CASSESGRGETQYF; CDR3nt: TGCGCCAGCAGTGAGTCTGGAAGGGGAGAGACCCAGTACTTC
d_gene: NA; j_gene: TRBJ1-2; abundance: NA; v_gene: TRBV4-1; CDR3aa: CASSQARDFYGAYTF; CDR3nt: TGCGCCAGCAGCCAAGCGAGGGACTTCTATGGGGCCTACACCTTC
d_gene: NA; j_gene: TRBJ2-2; abundance: NA; v_gene: TRBV9; CDR3aa: CASSSYTGELFF; CDR3nt: TGTGCCAGCAGTTCCTACACCGGGGAGCTGTTTTTT
d_gene: NA; j_gene: TRBJ2-2; abundance: NA; v_gene: TRBV7-5; CDR3aa: CVRIGAATNTGELFF; CDR3nt: TGTGTCAGAATTGGTGCGGCGACGAACACCGGGGAGCTGTTTTTT
d_gene: TRBD1; j_gene: TRBJ2-7; abundance: NA; v_gene: TRBV18; CDR3aa: CASSTGTGSYEQYF; CDR3nt: TGTGCCAGCTCAACCGGGACAGGATCCTACGAGCAGTACTTC
d_gene: NA; j_gene: TRBJ1-2; abundance: NA; v_gene: TRBV7-2; CDR3aa: CASSLVLQRSYGYTF; CDR3nt: TGTGCCAGCAGCTTAGTACTCCAAAGGAGCTATGGCTACACCTTC
d_gene: TRBD1; j_gene: TRBJ1-1; abundance: NA; v_gene: TRBV10-2; CDR3aa: CASSELGQGTGAFF; CDR3nt: TGCGCCAGCAGTGAGCTCGGACAGGGGACGGGGGCTTTCTTT
d_gene: TRBD1; j_gene: TRBJ2-4; abundance: NA; v_gene: TRBV29-1; CDR3aa: CSARQGAAKNIQYF; CDR3nt: TGCAGCGCCCGACAGGGGGCAGCCAAAAACATTCAGTACTTC
d_gene: NA; j_gene: TRBJ1-1; abundance: few; v_gene: TRBV6-6; CDR3aa: CASSYGGGTEAFF; CDR3nt: TGTGCCAGCAGTTACGGGGGGGGGACTGAAGCTTTCTTT
d_gene: TRBD1; j_gene: TRBJ1-4; abundance: NA; v_gene: TRBV5-6; CDR3aa: CASSQTGSATNEKLFF; CDR3nt: TGTGCCAGCAGCCAGACAGGGAGTGCAACTAATGAAAAACTGTTTTTT
d_gene: NA; j_gene: TRBJ1-2; abundance: once; v_gene: TRBV5-6; CDR3aa: CASSLDRSRYGYTF; CDR3nt: TGTGCCAGCAGCTTGGACAGAAGCCGCTATGGCTACACCTTC
d_gene: TRBD2; j_gene: TRBJ2-1; abundance: NA; v_gene: TRBV28; CDR3aa: CASKAGGPHEQFF; CDR3nt: TGTGCCAGCAAAGCGGGGGGGCCTCATGAGCAGTTCTTC
d_gene: TRBD1; j_gene: TRBJ1-5; abundance: NA; v_gene: TRBV27; CDR3aa: CASSPGTGGNQPQHF; CDR3nt: TGTGCCAGCAGTCCCGGGACAGGAGGCAATCAGCCCCAGCATTTT
d_gene: TRBD2; j_gene: TRBJ2-1; abundance: NA; v_gene: TRBV7-3; CDR3aa: CASSLASGGARNEQFF; CDR3nt: TGTGCCAGCAGCTTGGCTAGCGGGGGGGCAAGGAATGAGCAGTTCTTC
d_gene: TRBD1; j_gene: TRBJ2-1; abundance: few; v_gene: TRBV2; CDR3aa: CASSRDRGFDEQFF; CDR3nt: TGTGCCAGCAGTCGGGACAGGGGTTTCGATGAGCAGTTCTTC
d_gene: TRBD1; j_gene: TRBJ2-7; abundance: NA; v_gene: TRBV2; CDR3aa: CATRGQGGREQYF; CDR3nt: TGTGCCACCAGGGGACAGGGGGGGAGAGAGCAGTACTTC
d_gene: NA; j_gene: TRBJ1-3; abundance: NA; v_gene: TRBV18; CDR3aa: CASLQGSGNTIYF; CDR3nt: TGTGCCAGCTTACAGGGTTCTGGAAACACCATATATTTT
d_gene: NA; j_gene: TRBJ2-7; abundance: NA; v_gene: TRBV7-2; CDR3aa: CASNSGGHSYEQYF; CDR3nt: TGTGCCAGCAACTCAGGGGGGCACTCCTACGAGCAGTACTTC
d_gene: TRBD1; j_gene: TRBJ1-5; abundance: NA; v_gene: TRBV5-1; CDR3aa: CASSLSGQLNQPQHF; CDR3nt: TGCGCCAGCAGCTTGTCGGGACAGCTAAATCAGCCCCAGCATTTT
d_gene: TRBD1; j_gene: TRBJ1-5; abundance: NA; v_gene: TRBV7-9; CDR3aa: CASSEQGGGNQPQHF; CDR3nt: TGTGCCAGCAGTGAACAGGGGGGAGGCAATCAGCCCCAGCATTTT
d_gene: TRBD2; j_gene: TRBJ2-7; abundance: few; v_gene: TRBV6-6; CDR3aa: CASSSPLAGGLYF; CDR3nt: TGTGCCAGCAGTTCTCCCCTAGCGGGGGGTTTATACTTC
d_gene: NA; j_gene: TRBJ2-7; abundance: NA; v_gene: TRBV6-5; CDR3aa: CASSYTGNTYEQYF; CDR3nt: TGTGCCAGCAGTTACACAGGGAACACCTACGAGCAGTACTTC
d_gene: NA; j_gene: TRBJ2-2; abundance: NA; v_gene: TRBV11-3; CDR3aa: CASSQRDKSSGELFF; CDR3nt: TGTGCCAGCAGCCAACGGGACAAATCCTCCGGGGAGCTGTTTTTT
d_gene: TRBD1; j_gene: TRBJ2-1; abundance: once; v_gene: TRBV5-1; CDR3aa: CASSSGQGGGDEQFF; CDR3nt: TGCGCCAGCAGCTCGGGACAGGGGGGAGGCGATGAGCAGTTCTTC
d_gene: TRBD2; j_gene: TRBJ2-3; abundance: once; v_gene: TRBV9; CDR3aa: CASSVLAGVGTDTQYF; CDR3nt: TGTGCCAGCAGCGTACTGGCGGGGGTCGGCACAGATACGCAGTATTTT
d_gene: TRBD2; j_gene: TRBJ2-1; abundance: NA; v_gene: TRBV4-1; CDR3aa: CASSQETGLAGVNEQFF; CDR3nt: TGCGCCAGCAGCCAAGAAACTGGACTAGCGGGGGTCAATGAGCAGTTCTTC
d_gene: TRBD1; j_gene: TRBJ1-6; abundance: few; v_gene: TRBV18; CDR3aa: CASSPGTGVNSPLHF; CDR3nt: TGTGCCAGCTCACCCGGGACAGGAGTTAATTCACCCCTCCACTTT
d_gene: TRBD1; j_gene: TRBJ1-6; abundance: NA; v_gene: TRBV27; CDR3aa: CASRLKRTGPSPLHF; CDR3nt: TGTGCCAGCAGGTTAAAACGGACAGGGCCTTCACCCCTCCACTTT
d_gene: TRBD1; j_gene: TRBJ2-1; abundance: NA; v_gene: TRBV18; CDR3aa: CASSPGTGLDNEQFF; CDR3nt: TGTGCCAGCTCGCCGGGGACAGGGCTGGACAATGAGCAGTTCTTC
d_gene: NA; j_gene: TRBJ2-2; abundance: NA; v_gene: TRBV7-2; CDR3aa: CASSLTYGELFF; CDR3nt: TGTGCCAGCAGCTTAACATACGGGGAGCTGTTTTTT
d_gene: NA; j_gene: TRBJ2-7; abundance: few; v_gene: TRBV7-2; CDR3aa: CASSPNVGQRYYEQYF; CDR3nt: TGTGCCAGCAGCCCCAATGTGGGGCAGCGATACTACGAGCAGTACTTC
d_gene: NA; j_gene: TRBJ2-5; abundance: NA; v_gene: TRBV11-2; CDR3aa: CASSIQETQYF; CDR3nt: TGTGCCAGCAGCATACAAGAGACCCAGTACTTC
d_gene: NA; j_gene: TRBJ1-1; abundance: once; v_gene: TRBV19; CDR3aa: CASLSGLFTEAFF; CDR3nt: TGTGCCAGTTTATCAGGGTTGTTCACTGAAGCTTTCTTT
d_gene: NA; j_gene: TRBJ2-1; abundance: NA; v_gene: TRBV5-1; CDR3aa: CASRSTGSSYNEQFF; CDR3nt: TGCGCCAGCAGAAGCACAGGGAGCTCCTACAATGAGCAGTTCTTC
d_gene: NA; j_gene: TRBJ1-1; abundance: NA; v_gene: TRBV19; CDR3aa: CASGSRRPRNTEAFF; CDR3nt: TGTGCCAGTGGGAGTAGGCGGCCGAGGAACACTGAAGCTTTCTTT
d_gene: TRBD1; j_gene: TRBJ1-2; abundance: once; v_gene: TRBV5-4; CDR3aa: CASSLEVDRAYGYTF; CDR3nt: TGTGCCAGCAGCTTGGAGGTAGACAGGGCTTATGGCTACACCTTC
d_gene: NA; j_gene: TRBJ1-5; abundance: NA; v_gene: TRBV9; CDR3aa: CASSPRAFNQPQHF; CDR3nt: TGTGCCAGCAGCCCGAGAGCATTCAATCAGCCCCAGCATTTT
d_gene: TRBD1; j_gene: TRBJ1-4; abundance: NA; v_gene: TRBV18; CDR3aa: CASSPRTGGDEKLFF; CDR3nt: TGTGCCAGCTCACCACGGACAGGGGGGGATGAAAAACTGTTTTTT
d_gene: NA; j_gene: TRBJ1-5; abundance: few; v_gene: TRBV7-6; CDR3aa: CASSLDSNQPQHF; CDR3nt: TGTGCCAGCAGCTTAGACTCTAATCAGCCCCAGCATTTT
d_gene: NA; j_gene: TRBJ2-5; abundance: few; v_gene: TRBV6-5; CDR3aa: CASRLDITYQETQYF; CDR3nt: TGTGCCAGCAGGCTTGACATAACCTACCAAGAGACCCAGTACTTC
d_gene: NA; j_gene: TRBJ1-2; abundance: NA; v_gene: TRBV5-6; CDR3aa: CASSLRFNSGPYGYTF; CDR3nt: TGTGCCAGCAGCTTACGATTTAATAGCGGCCCCTATGGCTACACCTTC
d_gene: NA; j_gene: TRBJ1-4; abundance: NA; v_gene: TRBV7-9; CDR3aa: CASSSVEGKAVKLFF; CDR3nt: TGTGCCAGCAGCTCAGTCGAGGGAAAAGCGGTCAAACTGTTTTTT